One and the same sample provided the 21 T cell receptor beta chains below, sequenced in a study of blood T cell repertoires in COVID-19. The assay was immunoSEQ multiplex PCR, and TCRdb's table has in-frame clones only and misses some. The sample shows a few hundred thousand clones, about 82% of them seen only once. Sequencing input: peripheral blood. The receptors originated from a woman between 45 and 65 years old with acute or convalescent COVID-19.

The chain couples TRBV5-1 to TRBJ2-7, with TRBD1 as a possible D gene (5 bases). CDR1 is SGHRS and CDR2 is YFSETQ in the germline V gene. The CDR3 is 14 residues long. Trimming took off 4 bases at V and 5 bases at J, with 16 bases between the two ends. CDR3 DNA: TGCGCCAGCAGCCCGGACATCCTTTTCGACGAGCAGTACTTC. Translation: CASSPDILFDEQYF.

The chain employs TRBV6-5 and TRBJ2-7; the match to TRBD1 covers 7 bases. V shed 6 bases, J shed 3 bases, and the junction held 5 bases outside the gene matches. The CDR3 runs 13 residues. CDR1 and CDR2 (germline): MNHEY, SVGAGI. The CDR3, as DNA: TGTGCCAGCAGACGGACAGGCGTCTACGAGCAGTACTTC. This codes for CASRRTGVYEQYF.

V usage is TRBV9 and J usage is TRBJ1-3; 8 bases align to TRBD1. CDR1 and CDR2 from the germline V gene are SGDLS and YYNGEE. V lost 0 bases and J lost 3; bases outside the gene matches: 5. The CDR3 is 16 residues long. CDR3 sequence (DNA): TGTGCCAGCAGCGTAGCTCCTACAGGGGGTGGAAACACCATATATTTT. Translating it yields CASSVAPTGGGNTIYF.

This chain joins TRBV7-2 and TRBJ2-2; 10 bases fit TRBD1. The length of the CDR3 is 16 residues. The junction had 5 bases not matched to a gene; V was cut back by 4 bases and J by 3 bases. Germline V lookup: CDR1 SGHTA, CDR2 FQGNSA. The CDR3 spells CASSSSGTGDTGELFF. CDR3 DNA sequence: TGTGCCAGCAGCTCCTCCGGGACAGGGGACACCGGGGAGCTGTTTTTT.

This rearrangement joins TRBV15 to TRBJ1-5; D unclear. Germline V CDR1 and CDR2: LNHNV, YYDKDF (reference sequence). The germline V and J ends were trimmed by 3 bases and 3 bases, with 9 bases remaining between them. This CDR3 region has 14 residues. The CDR3: CATSRGRPNQPQHF. The CDR3 nucleotides are TGTGCCACCAGCAGGGGCAGACCCAATCAGCCCCAGCATTTT. Variable domain in full (rest from reference TRBV15 and TRBJ1-5): DAMVIQNPRYQVTQFGKPVTLSCSQTLNHNVMYWYQQKSSQAPKLLFHYYDKDFNNEADTPDNFQSRRPNTSFCFLDIRSPGLGDTAMYLCATSRGRPNQPQHFGDGTRLSIL.

The chain is built from TRBV5-1 and TRBJ1-2; TRBD1 agrees at 12 bases. The germline V gene encodes CDR1 SGHRS and CDR2 YFSETQ. V gave up 0 bases and J gave up 11 bases; unmatched junction bases: 8. This CDR3 comprises 15 residues. Here the CDR3 DNA reads TGCGCCAGCAGCTTGGTAGTGGGACAGGGGGCAGGGTACACCTTC. As protein: CASSLVVGQGAGYTF. The full variable domain, its missing parts supplied by reference TRBV5-1 and TRBJ1-2, is KAGVTQTPRYLIKTRGQQVTLSCSPISGHRSVSWYQQTPGQGLQFLFEYFSETQRNKGNFPGRFSGRQFSNSRSEMNVSTLELGDSALYLCASSLVVGQGAGYTFGSGTRLTVV.

This chain links TRBV29-1 with TRBJ1-5, with a weak D call TRBD1 (5 bases). The CDR3 runs 13 residues. The V end lost 4 bases, the J end lost 5 bases, and 12 bases lay between the germline ends. Germline CDR1 SQVTM, CDR2 ANQGSEA. CDR3 in DNA: TGCAGCGTTGCGCAGGGAAGGGATCAGCCCCAGCATTTT. The encoded protein is CSVAQGRDQPQHF.

V usage is TRBV5-6 and J usage is TRBJ1-5; 7 bases are shared with TRBD1. The CDR3 covers 17 residues. The V gene's germline CDR1 is SGHDT and CDR2 YYEEEE. V was pared by 0 bases and J by 0 bases, with 6 bases of the junction left unmatched. CDR3: CASSLAGTAYSNQPQHF. The CDR3 region has the DNA TGTGCCAGCAGCTTGGCAGGGACAGCCTATAGCAATCAGCCCCAGCATTTT. The whole variable domain, remainder taken from reference TRBV5-6 and TRBJ1-5, is DAGVTQSPTHLIKTRGQQVTLRCSPKSGHDTVSWYQQALGQGPQFIFQYYEEEERQRGNFPDRFSGHQFPNYSSELNVNALLLGDSALYLCASSLAGTAYSNQPQHFGDGTRLSIL.

The V call is TRBV13, the J call TRBJ2-5; TRBD1 matches at 8 bases. The J segment lost 4 bases and the V segment lost 0 bases, leaving 1 base of the junction unmatched. This CDR3 has 14 amino acids. From germline, CDR1 is PRHDT and CDR2 FYEKMQ (reference sequence). For the CDR3, the DNA is TGTGCCAGCAGCTTAGGACAGGGGGGAGAGACCCAGTACTTC. It translates to CASSLGQGGETQYF.

The rearrangement joins TRBV6-6 to TRBJ2-1; 11 bases agree with TRBD2. Germline V gene data show CDR1 as MNHNY and CDR2 as SVGAGI (reference sequence). The length of the CDR3 is 16 residues. Unmatched junction bases numbered 13, after V lost 6 bases and J lost 9 bases. The CDR3 loop is CASRNTLAGVPGEQFF. The DNA of the CDR3 is TGTGCCAGCAGGAACACACTAGCGGGAGTTCCTGGTGAGCAGTTCTTC.

The chain recombines TRBV28 with TRBJ1-2; D remains unclear. The germline V and J ends were trimmed by 6 bases and 2 bases, with 16 bases remaining between them. Germline CDR1 reads MDHEN; CDR2 reads SYDVKM. The CDR3 has 15 amino acids. The CDR3 protein is CASRPEVGSNYGYTF. The CDR3 DNA follows: TGTGCCAGCAGACCTGAGGTCGGCTCAAACTATGGCTACACCTTC.

The rearrangement links TRBV7-6 to TRBJ2-5; 7 positions agree with TRBD1. Trimming removed 5 bases from V and 5 bases from J; junction bases left unmatched: 5. Germline-derived CDR1 and CDR2 are SGHVS and FNYEAQ. There are 13 residues in the CDR3. Written as DNA, the CDR3 is TGTGCCAGCAGCGACAGGGTCTTTGAGACCCAGTACTTC. The encoded protein is CASSDRVFETQYF. Full variable domain (outside the CDR3, taken from reference TRBV7-6 and TRBJ2-5): GAGVSQSPRYKVTKRGQDVALRCDPISGHVSLYWYRQALGQGPEFLTYFNYEAQQDKSGLPNDRFSAERPEGSISTLTIQRTEQRDSAMYRCASSDRVFETQYFGPGTRLLVL.

The chain uses TRBV2 and TRBJ2-1; D unclear. V lost 6 bases, J lost 4 bases, and 10 bases lay in between. Germline assignment: CDR1 SNHLY and CDR2 FYNNEI. CDR3 length equals 13 residues. CDR3 region: CASRRGDYNEQFF. CDR3 nucleotides: TGTGCCAGCAGGCGCGGAGATTACAATGAGCAGTTCTTC.

This clone has only one observation. The J gene is TRBJ2-2, the V gene TRBV11-3; D call uncertain. The CDR3 consists of 14 residues. Looked up from germline, CDR1 is SGHNT and CDR2 is YENEEA. Between the trimmed V and J ends, which lost 3 bases and 6 bases, there was a span of 11 bases. The CDR3 sequence is CASSLISGPGELFF. Here the CDR3 DNA reads TGTGCCAGCAGCTTGATATCGGGTCCCGGGGAGCTGTTTTTT.

A single count supports this clone. The chain has TRBV24-1 and TRBJ2-1; tentative D call: TRBD2 (5 bases). Trimming stripped 7 bases from V and 9 bases from J, with 12 bases between. CDR1 is KGHDR, CDR2 SFDVKD, per germline. The CDR3 contains 12 residues. The CDR3 coding sequence is TGTGCCACCAGGCGTAGTGAGGGTGAGCAGTTCTTC. Its translation: CATRRSEGEQFF.

This clone was seen just once. CDR3 nucleotides: TGTGCCAGCAGCTACCAAGGGACAGGGGGCGGGAATGAGCAGTTCTTC. This encodes CASSYQGTGGGNEQFF. V is TRBV9 and J is TRBJ2-1; 12 positions match TRBD1. V lost 4 bases and J lost 7; bases outside the gene matches: 9. There are 16 residues in the CDR3. From germline, CDR1 is SGDLS and CDR2 YYNGEE.

The chain joins TRBV6-5 to TRBJ1-4, with D possibly being TRBD1 (5 bases). Germline CDR1 MNHEY, CDR2 SVGAGI. The ends were cut back, 7 bases at V and 8 bases at J, with 14 bases in the middle. The CDR3 contains 13 residues. The CDR3 sequence is CASIGAFREKLFF. The CDR3 DNA sequence: TGTGCCAGCATTGGGGCTTTTAGAGAAAAACTGTTTTTT.

The chain has TRBV5-4 and TRBJ2-7; 11 bases are a match to TRBD1. Trimming at V came to 0 bases and at J to 2 bases, leaving 1 base not matched to a gene. Germline CDR1 reads SGHNT; CDR2 reads YYREEE (reference sequence). The CDR3 has 15 residues. The CDR3 protein is CASSLGGQGAYEQYF. The CDR3 region has the DNA TGTGCCAGCAGCTTGGGGGGACAGGGGGCCTACGAGCAGTACTTC. The complete variable domain, with remaining parts taken from reference TRBV5-4 and TRBJ2-7, reads ETGVTQSPTHLIKTRGQQVTLRCSSQSGHNTVSWYQQALGQGPQFIFQYYREEENGRGNFPPRFSGLQFPNYSSELNVNALELDDSALYLCASSLGGQGAYEQYFGPGTRLTVT.

The chain combines TRBV7-9 with TRBJ2-5; 7 bases line up with TRBD1. J lost 1 base, V lost 5 bases, and 4 bases had no gene match. Germline-derived CDR1 and CDR2 are SEHNR and FQNEAQ (reference sequence). The CDR3 covers 14 residues. DNA for the CDR3: TGTGCCAGCAGCCGGGGACAGACCCAAGAGACCCAGTACTTC. Amino acids: CASSRGQTQETQYF.

This chain links TRBV10-3 with TRBJ2-2; a weak D match, TRBD2 (5 bases). The CDR3 has 17 residues. CDR1 is ENHRY and CDR2 is SYGVKD in the germline V gene. The V end lost 3 bases, the J end lost 2 bases, and 16 bases lay between the germline ends. The CDR3 is CAISDPRERINTGELFF. For the CDR3, the DNA is TGTGCCATCAGTGATCCTAGGGAGAGGATTAACACCGGGGAGCTGTTTTTT.

V and J are TRBV7-3 and TRBJ2-1, with 11 bases that match TRBD2. The CDR3 contains 15 residues. The V gene's germline CDR1 is SGHTA and CDR2 FQGTGA. Trimming took 5 bases from V and 6 from J; bases not matched to a gene: 6. The CDR3 DNA sequence: TGTGCCAGCAGCCTAGCGGGAGGTATTGGCAATGAGCAGTTCTTC. This sequence encodes CASSLAGGIGNEQFF.